This entry is about one T cell receptor (beta chain). Its matching antigen is unknown. This record comes from a study of long-term antiretroviral therapy in people with HIV. Across the study: The earliest samples predate the 2015 immediate-ART recommendation by about a decade. Overall study findings and caveats: An increase in diversity followed ART, yet levels stayed below transplant donor controls. It was observed that HIV repertoires exhibited narrower CDR3 length ranges than controls.

Runs used v3.0 of the immunoSEQ assay and were done at survey level. Using immunoSEQ multiplex PCR, the repertoire was profiled, and TCRdb retains in-frame clones only, with some absent. The sample carries roughly 24,000 clones, under 90% recorded once. Researchers secured at least one pre-ART and at least two post-ART PBMC samples from each donor. The sequence came from a young woman with HIV. This sample comprised unsorted PBMCs, obtained 1.8 years before starting antiretroviral therapy.

As DNA, the CDR3 is TGCGCCAGCAGCGCTAGACTAGCGGGGGCGGGAGATACGCAGTATTTT. This codes for CASSARLAGAGDTQYF. The V call is TRBV10-2, the J call TRBJ2-3; TRBD2 matches 12 bases. From germline, CDR1 is WSHSY and CDR2 SAAADI. CDR3 length equals 16 residues. V lost 6 bases and J lost 5; bases outside the gene matches: 9.